The 6 T cell receptor beta chains below all came from one sample that was sequenced in a study of response to subunit inactivated influenza vaccine (dated by TCRdb to the late 2010s). The library was generated by RT-PCR. Sequencing used an Illumina HiSeq 2500. TCRdb itself trimmed the public reads at Q25 with fastp, ran MiXCR and retained productive beta chains. Each record represents a unique CDR3 protein, reported with the most common genes and DNA among its rows. The sample records roughly 620,000 distinct CDR3 sequences, roughly 10% of which are singletons. The ten largest account for 8% to 13% of the sample. These data were also filed under a second study, of T cells expressing NK-cell markers. As described in the second report: TCR beta cDNA libraries were prepared using 5'RACE template switching, which introduced a universal primer site and unique molecular identifiers.

Sequencing was performed on PBMCs from blood, taken on the day of vaccination. These receptors were obtained from a middle-aged man who received an inactivated influenza vaccine. Donor details come from another sample of the same person, matched by shared clones.

The rearrangement uses TRBV7-2 and TRBJ1-1, with D perhaps matching TRBD1 (5 bases). The CDR3 covers 13 residues. Germline loops: CDR1 SGHTA, CDR2 FQGNSA. Trimming shortened V by 6 bases and J by 1 base, and 9 bases separated the two germline ends. CDR3 region: CASRGVRNTEAFF. CDR3 nucleotides: TGTGCCAGCAGGGGGGTAAGGAACACTGAAGCTTTCTTT.

In its sample, this clonotype was seen many times. The V gene is TRBV18, the J gene TRBJ2-3; D uncertain. The V gene lost 2 bases and the J gene lost 4 bases, with 4 bases spanning the gap. Germline CDR1 and CDR2: KGHSH and LQKENI. CDR3 length: 12 residues. The CDR3 loop is CASSPGSDTQYF. The CDR3 region has the DNA TGTGCCAGCTCACCAGGATCAGATACGCAGTATTTT.

The table lists this clonotype with a few counts. The rearrangement links TRBV29-1 to TRBJ2-3, with TRBD2 as a possible D gene (5 bases). Germline CDR1 is SQVTM and CDR2 is ANQGSEA. The CDR3 runs 15 residues. The ends were cut back, 4 bases at V and 0 bases at J, with 14 bases in the middle. The CDR3 region has the DNA TGCAGCGTTGCGGGCGGGTTTGGGAGCACAGATACGCAGTATTTT. Translation: CSVAGGFGSTDTQYF.

This clonotype has only a few counts. CDR3 nucleotides: TGTGCCAGCAGCTTAGTGGGTGGGCGGGAGGATTACAATGAGCAGTTCTTC. Translation gives CASSLVGGREDYNEQFF. The J gene is TRBJ2-1, the V gene TRBV11-2; 8 bases line up with TRBD2. V trimming: 1 base; J trimming: 4 bases; junction bases outside the gene matches: 9. Looked up from germline, CDR1 is SGHAT and CDR2 is FQNNGV. The CDR3 length is 17 residues.

This clonotype occurred a few times. This chain connects TRBV12-3 or TRBV12-4 to TRBJ2-2, with D possibly matching TRBD1 (6 bases). The V end was cut by 5 bases, the J end by 6 bases, with 10 bases between. CDR3 length: 13 amino acids. The CDR3 DNA reads as TGTGCCAGCAGTCACAGGGATGCCGGGGAGCTGTTTTTT. Translated, it gives CASSHRDAGELFF.

This clonotype turned up a few times. This chain uses TRBV29-1 with TRBJ2-1; 8 bases are shared with TRBD2. From germline, CDR1 is SQVTM and CDR2 ANQGSEA. The CDR3 spans 13 residues. With 6 bases clipped from V and 6 bases from J, the junction kept 7 bases outside the gene matches. CDR3 nucleotide sequence: TGCAGCGTCAAAAATGGACTAGCCAATGAGCAGTTCTTC. It codes for CSVKNGLANEQFF.